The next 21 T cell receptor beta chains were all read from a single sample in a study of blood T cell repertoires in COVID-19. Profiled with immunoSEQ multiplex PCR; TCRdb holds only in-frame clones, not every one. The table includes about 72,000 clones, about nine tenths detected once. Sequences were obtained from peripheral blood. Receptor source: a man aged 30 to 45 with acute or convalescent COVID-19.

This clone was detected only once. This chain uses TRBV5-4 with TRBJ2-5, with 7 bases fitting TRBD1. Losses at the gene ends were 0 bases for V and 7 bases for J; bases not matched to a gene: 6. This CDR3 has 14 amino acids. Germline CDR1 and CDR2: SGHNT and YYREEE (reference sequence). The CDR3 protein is CASSLDGTVGTQYF. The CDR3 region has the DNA TGTGCCAGCAGCTTGGACGGGACAGTTGGGACCCAGTACTTC.

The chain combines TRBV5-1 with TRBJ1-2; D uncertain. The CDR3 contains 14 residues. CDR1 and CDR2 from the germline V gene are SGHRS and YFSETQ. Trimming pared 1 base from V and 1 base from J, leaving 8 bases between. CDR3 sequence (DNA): TGCGCCAGCAGCTTGCTTAACGGTAACTATGGCTACACCTTC. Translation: CASSLLNGNYGYTF.

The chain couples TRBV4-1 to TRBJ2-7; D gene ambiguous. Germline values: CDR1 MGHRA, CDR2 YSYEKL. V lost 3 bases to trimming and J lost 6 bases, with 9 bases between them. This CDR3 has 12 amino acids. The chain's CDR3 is CASSQQTGEQYF. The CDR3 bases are TGCGCCAGCAGCCAGCAGACTGGCGAGCAGTACTTC.

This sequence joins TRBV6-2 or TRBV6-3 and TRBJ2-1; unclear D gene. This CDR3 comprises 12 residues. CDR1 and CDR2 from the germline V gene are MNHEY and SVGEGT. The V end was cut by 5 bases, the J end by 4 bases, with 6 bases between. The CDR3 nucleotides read TGTGCCAGCAGTAACCAGTACAATGAGCAGTTCTTC. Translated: CASSNQYNEQFF.

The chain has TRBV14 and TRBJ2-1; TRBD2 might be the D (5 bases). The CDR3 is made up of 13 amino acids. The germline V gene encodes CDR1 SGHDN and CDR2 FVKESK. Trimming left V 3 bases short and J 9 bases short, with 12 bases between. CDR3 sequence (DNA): TGTGCCAGCAGCCAGGGGAGAGGCAGTGAGCAGTTCTTC. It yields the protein CASSQGRGSEQFF. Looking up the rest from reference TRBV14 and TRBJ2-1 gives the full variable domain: EAGVTQFPSHSVIEKGQTVTLRCDPISGHDNLYWYRRVMGKEIKFLLHFVKESKQDESGMPNNRFLAERTGGTYSTLKVQPAELEDSGVYFCASSQGRGSEQFFGPGTRLTVL.

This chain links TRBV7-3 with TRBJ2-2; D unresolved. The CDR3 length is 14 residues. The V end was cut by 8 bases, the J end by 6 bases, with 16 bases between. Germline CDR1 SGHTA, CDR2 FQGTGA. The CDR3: CASPFNTPPGELFF. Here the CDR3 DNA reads TGTGCCAGCCCCTTTAACACCCCTCCCGGGGAGCTGTTTTTT.

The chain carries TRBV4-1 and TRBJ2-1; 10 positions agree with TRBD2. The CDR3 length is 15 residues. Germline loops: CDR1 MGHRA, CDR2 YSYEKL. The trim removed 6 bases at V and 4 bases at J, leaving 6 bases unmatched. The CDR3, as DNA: TGCGCCAGCAGTAAAGCGGGAGGGGAATACAATGAGCAGTTCTTC. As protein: CASSKAGGEYNEQFF.

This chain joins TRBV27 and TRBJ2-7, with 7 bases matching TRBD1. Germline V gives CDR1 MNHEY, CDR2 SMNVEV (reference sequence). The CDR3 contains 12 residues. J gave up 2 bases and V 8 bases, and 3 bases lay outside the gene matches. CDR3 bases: TGTGCCAGCCGACAGGGACCCTACGAGCAGTACTTC. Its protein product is CASRQGPYEQYF.

CDR3 amino acids: CASSQGAFSYEQYF. In DNA form, the CDR3 reads TGCGCCAGCAGCCAAGGCGCGTTTTCCTACGAGCAGTACTTC. The chain links TRBV4-3 to TRBJ2-7; no reliable D call. Germline values: CDR1 LGHNA, CDR2 YSLEER. Trimming removed 1 base at V and 1 base at J, with 8 bases between. The CDR3 spans 14 residues.

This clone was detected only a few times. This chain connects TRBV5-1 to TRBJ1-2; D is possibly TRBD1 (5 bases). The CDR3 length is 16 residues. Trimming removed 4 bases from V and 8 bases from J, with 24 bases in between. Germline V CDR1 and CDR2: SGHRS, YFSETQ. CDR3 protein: CASSGRTTALKGGYTF. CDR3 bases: TGCGCCAGCAGCGGAAGGACGACAGCTTTGAAGGGAGGCTACACCTTC.

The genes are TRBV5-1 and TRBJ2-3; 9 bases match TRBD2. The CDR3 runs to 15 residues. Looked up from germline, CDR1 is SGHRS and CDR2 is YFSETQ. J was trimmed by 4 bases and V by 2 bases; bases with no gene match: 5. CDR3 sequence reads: CASSFLAGISDTQYF. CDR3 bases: TGCGCCAGCAGCTTCCTAGCGGGAATATCAGATACGCAGTATTTT. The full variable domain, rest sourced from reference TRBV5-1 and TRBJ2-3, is KAGVTQTPRYLIKTRGQQVTLSCSPISGHRSVSWYQQTPGQGLQFLFEYFSETQRNKGNFPGRFSGRQFSNSRSEMNVSTLELGDSALYLCASSFLAGISDTQYFGPGTRLTVL.

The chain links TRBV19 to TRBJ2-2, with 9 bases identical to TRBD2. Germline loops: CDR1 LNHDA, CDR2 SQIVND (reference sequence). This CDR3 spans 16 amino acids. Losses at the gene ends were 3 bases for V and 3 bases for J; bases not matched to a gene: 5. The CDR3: CASSILLAGYTGELFF. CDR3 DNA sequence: TGTGCCAGTAGTATCTTACTAGCGGGTTACACCGGGGAGCTGTTTTTT.

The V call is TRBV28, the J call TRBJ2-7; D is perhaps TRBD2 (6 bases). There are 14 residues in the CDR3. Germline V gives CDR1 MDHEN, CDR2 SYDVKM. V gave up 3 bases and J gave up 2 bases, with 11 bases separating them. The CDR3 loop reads CASSLEGPTYEQYF. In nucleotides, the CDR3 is TGTGCCAGCAGTTTGGAGGGGCCGACCTACGAGCAGTACTTC. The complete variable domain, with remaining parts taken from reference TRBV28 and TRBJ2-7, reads DVKVTQSSRYLVKRTGEKVFLECVQDMDHENMFWYRQDPGLGLRLIYFSYDVKMKEKGDIPEGYSVSREKKERFSLILESASTNQTSMYLCASSLEGPTYEQYFGPGTRLTVT.

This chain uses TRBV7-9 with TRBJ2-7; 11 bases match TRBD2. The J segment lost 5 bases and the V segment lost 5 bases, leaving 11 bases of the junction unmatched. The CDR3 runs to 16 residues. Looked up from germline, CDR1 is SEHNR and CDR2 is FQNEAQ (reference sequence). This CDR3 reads CASSRSGLAGINEQYF. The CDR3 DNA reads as TGTGCCAGCAGCCGTTCCGGACTAGCGGGTATAAACGAGCAGTACTTC.

CDR3 amino acids: CASSRDRANNQPQHF. In nucleotides, the CDR3 is TGTGCCAGCAGTAGGGACAGGGCGAACAATCAGCCCCAGCATTTT. V usage is TRBV5-8 and J usage is TRBJ1-5, with 9 bases fitting TRBD1. V lost 5 bases and J lost 3; bases outside the gene matches: 6. The CDR3 length is 15 residues. Germline CDR1 SGHTS, CDR2 YDEGEE.

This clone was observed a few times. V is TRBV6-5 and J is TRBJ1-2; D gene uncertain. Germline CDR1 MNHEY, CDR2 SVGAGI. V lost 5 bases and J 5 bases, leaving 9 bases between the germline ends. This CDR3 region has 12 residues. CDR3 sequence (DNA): TGTGCCAGCAGTAATTCAGGTTATGGCTACACCTTC. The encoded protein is CASSNSGYGYTF.

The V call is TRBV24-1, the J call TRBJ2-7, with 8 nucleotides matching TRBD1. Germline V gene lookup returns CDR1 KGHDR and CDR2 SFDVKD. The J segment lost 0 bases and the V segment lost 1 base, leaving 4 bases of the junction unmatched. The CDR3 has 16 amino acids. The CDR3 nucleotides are TGTGCCACCAGTGATTTCACGGACAGGGTCTCCTACGAGCAGTACTTC. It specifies CATSDFTDRVSYEQYF.

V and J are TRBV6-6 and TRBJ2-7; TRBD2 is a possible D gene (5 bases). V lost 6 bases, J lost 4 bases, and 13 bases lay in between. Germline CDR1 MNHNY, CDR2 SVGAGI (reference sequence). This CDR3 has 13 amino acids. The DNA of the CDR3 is TGTGCCAGCAGCCGGGGTCTCGAGTACGAGCAGTACTTC. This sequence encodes CASSRGLEYEQYF.

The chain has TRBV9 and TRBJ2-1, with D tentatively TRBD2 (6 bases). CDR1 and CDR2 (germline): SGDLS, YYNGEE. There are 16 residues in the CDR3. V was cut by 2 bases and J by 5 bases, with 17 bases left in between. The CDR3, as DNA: TGTGCCAGCAGCGTCCGGGCGGGAAGGGCGAACAATGAGCAGTTCTTC. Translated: CASSVRAGRANNEQFF.

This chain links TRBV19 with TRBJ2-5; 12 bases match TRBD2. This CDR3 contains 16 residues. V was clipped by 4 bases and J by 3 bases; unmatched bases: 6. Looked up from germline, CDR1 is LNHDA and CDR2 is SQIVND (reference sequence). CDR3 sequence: CASSTLAGGPKETQYF. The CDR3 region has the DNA TGTGCCAGTAGTACCCTAGCGGGAGGGCCGAAAGAGACCCAGTACTTC.

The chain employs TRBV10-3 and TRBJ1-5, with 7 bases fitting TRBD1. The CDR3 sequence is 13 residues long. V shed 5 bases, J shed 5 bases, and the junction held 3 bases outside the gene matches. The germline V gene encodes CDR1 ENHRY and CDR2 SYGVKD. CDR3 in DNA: TGTGCCATCAGTTTCGGGACAGATCAGCCCCAGCATTTT. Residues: CAISFGTDQPQHF.